A selection of T cell receptor beta chains follows, all from one sample in a study of regulatory T cells in long-lasting Graves disease. MiXCR was run by TCRdb on the multiplex PCR reads, yielding one entry per CDR3 protein. The profile shows 620,000 or so distinct CDR3 sequences, under 20% of them singletons. The same specimen was also included in a second study, on T cells in Graves' hyperthyroidism and ophthalmopathy.

The input for sequencing was peripheral blood mononuclear cells (PBMCs), taken at new diagnosis, from a patient treated with antithyroid drugs. Receptors originate from a woman aged 25 to 39 with Graves disease. CDR3s include the opening cysteine and the closing phenylalanine or tryptophan. D genes are given only for firm matches. Rows give clone size only sometimes, using once, few, many, or a class for an expanded clone.

clone size: many
D gene: -
CDR3 length: 12
V gene: TRBV28
J gene: TRBJ1-2
CDR3 DNA: TGTGCCAGCAGTTCGGGACGTCATGGCTACACCTTC
CDR3 protein: CASSSGRHGYTF

clone size: few
D gene: -
CDR3 length: 12
V gene: TRBV10-3
J gene: TRBJ2-7
CDR3 DNA: TGTGCCATTTCGATAGATCTCTACGAGCAGTACTTC
CDR3 protein: CAISIDLYEQYF

clone size: -
D gene: -
CDR3 length: 17
V gene: TRBV5-4
J gene: TRBJ2-7
CDR3 DNA: TGTGCCAGCAGCTTGGACGGGACACGCAGAAGCTCCTACGAGCAGTACTTC
CDR3 protein: CASSLDGTRRSSYEQYF

clone size: -
D gene: -
CDR3 length: 15
V gene: TRBV7-2
J gene: TRBJ2-4
CDR3 DNA: TGTGCTAGCAGCTCAGTAGCACCTTCAGAAAACATTCAGTACTTC
CDR3 protein: CASSSVAPSENIQYF

clone size: many
D gene: -
CDR3 length: 15
V gene: TRBV12-3/TRBV12-4
J gene: TRBJ1-5
CDR3 DNA: TGTGCCAGCAGTTTGAGTCTGGCCCCCAATCAGCCCCAGCATTTT
CDR3 protein: CASSLSLAPNQPQHF

clone size: many
D gene: -
CDR3 length: 12
V gene: TRBV12-3/TRBV12-4
J gene: TRBJ2-3
CDR3 DNA: TGTGCCAGCCTGAGCGACACAGATACGCAGTATTTT
CDR3 protein: CASLSDTDTQYF

clone size: -
D gene: -
CDR3 length: 17
V gene: TRBV29-1
J gene: TRBJ2-1
CDR3 DNA: TGCAGCACCCGAGGGGGTAGCGGATCCACCCCCTACAATGAGCAGTTCTTC
CDR3 protein: CSTRGGSGSTPYNEQFF

clone size: few
D gene: -
CDR3 length: 15
V gene: TRBV28
J gene: TRBJ1-4
CDR3 DNA: TGTGCCAGCAGTTACCTACAGGGTGCATCTCAAAAACTGTTTTTT
CDR3 protein: CASSYLQGASQKLFF

clone size: many
D gene: -
CDR3 length: 12
V gene: TRBV7-2
J gene: TRBJ2-1
CDR3 DNA: TGTGCCAGCAGCTTAGGGGGCCTTGAGCAGTTCTTC
CDR3 protein: CASSLGGLEQFF

clone size: many
D gene: -
CDR3 length: 14
V gene: TRBV11-2
J gene: TRBJ1-5
CDR3 DNA: TGTGCCAGCAGCCTCACTCAGGGTAGTCAGCCCCAGCATTTT
CDR3 protein: CASSLTQGSQPQHF

clone size: few
D gene: -
CDR3 length: 14
V gene: TRBV29-1
J gene: TRBJ1-2
CDR3 DNA: TGCAGCGTTGCCGGTACCGGTAATAACTATGGCTACACCTTC
CDR3 protein: CSVAGTGNNYGYTF

clone size: many
D gene: TRBD2
CDR3 length: 16
V gene: TRBV5-1
J gene: TRBJ2-3
CDR3 DNA: TGCGCCAGCAGCGCGCGACTAGCCTCTTCTACAGATACGCAGTATTTT
CDR3 protein: CASSARLASSTDTQYF

clone size: -
D gene: TRBD1
CDR3 length: 14
V gene: TRBV30
J gene: TRBJ2-7
CDR3 DNA: TGTGCCTGGAGTCGGGACAGTATGGTCTACGAGCAGTACTTC
CDR3 protein: CAWSRDSMVYEQYF

clone size: many
D gene: TRBD2
CDR3 length: 15
V gene: TRBV2
J gene: TRBJ2-7
CDR3 DNA: TGTGCCAGCAGAACAAGACTAGCGGTGGACTACGAGCAGTACTTC
CDR3 protein: CASRTRLAVDYEQYF

clone size: many
D gene: -
CDR3 length: 13
V gene: TRBV10-3
J gene: TRBJ1-5
CDR3 DNA: TGTGCCATCTCGGGGTATAGCAATCAGCCCCAGCATTTT
CDR3 protein: CAISGYSNQPQHF

clone size: -
D gene: -
CDR3 length: 16
V gene: TRBV4-1
J gene: TRBJ2-4
CDR3 DNA: TGCGCCAGCAGCCTATCACCCGGGGTTGACAAAAACATTCAGTACTTC
CDR3 protein: CASSLSPGVDKNIQYF

clone size: many
D gene: -
CDR3 length: 16
V gene: TRBV28
J gene: TRBJ2-7
CDR3 DNA: TGTGCCAGCAGTTATGGGGGAAGAACTAGCACCTACGAGCAGTACTTC
CDR3 protein: CASSYGGRTSTYEQYF

clone size: many
D gene: -
CDR3 length: 15
V gene: TRBV2
J gene: TRBJ2-1
CDR3 DNA: TGTGCCAGCAGTGATTGGGGTAGCTCCTACAATGAGCAGTTCTTC
CDR3 protein: CASSDWGSSYNEQFF

clone size: -
D gene: -
CDR3 length: 15
V gene: TRBV19
J gene: TRBJ1-4
CDR3 DNA: TGTGCCAGTAGTATCCTGACAGGTGGCCCTGAAAAACTGTTTTTT
CDR3 protein: CASSILTGGPEKLFF

clone size: many
D gene: -
CDR3 length: 13
V gene: TRBV12-3/TRBV12-4
J gene: TRBJ1-5
CDR3 DNA: TGTGCCAGCAGTCCAGGGCTCAATCAGCCCCAGCATTTT
CDR3 protein: CASSPGLNQPQHF

clone size: many
D gene: TRBD2
CDR3 length: 16
V gene: TRBV28
J gene: TRBJ2-1
CDR3 DNA: TGTGCCAGCAGCTCCCGAGGGAGCGGGAGTTGGAATGAGCAGTTCTTC
CDR3 protein: CASSSRGSGSWNEQFF

clone size: -
D gene: -
CDR3 length: 14
V gene: TRBV28
J gene: TRBJ1-2
CDR3 DNA: TGTGCCAGCAGTTTGGGGGGTTTCCACTATGGCTACACCTTC
CDR3 protein: CASSLGGFHYGYTF

clone size: -
D gene: -
CDR3 length: 18
V gene: TRBV9
J gene: TRBJ2-1
CDR3 DNA: TGTGCCAGCAGCGGGGAGGCCCATGGAGCTCTCTCCTACAATGAGCAGTTCTTC
CDR3 protein: CASSGEAHGALSYNEQFF

clone size: -
D gene: TRBD1
CDR3 length: 17
V gene: TRBV7-3
J gene: TRBJ2-5
CDR3 DNA: TGTGCCAGCAGCCTACGGACAGGGGGACGTTCGGGAGAGACCCAGTACTTC
CDR3 protein: CASSLRTGGRSGETQYF

clone size: many
D gene: TRBD2
CDR3 length: 14
V gene: TRBV10-3
J gene: TRBJ2-7
CDR3 DNA: TGTGCCACGGGTGGGGAGGGCAACTCGGGCGAGCAGTACTTC
CDR3 protein: CATGGEGNSGEQYF

clone size: -
D gene: -
CDR3 length: 14
V gene: TRBV30
J gene: TRBJ2-7
CDR3 DNA: TGTGCCTGGAGGGTGGGAGACTACTCCTACGAGCAGTACTTC
CDR3 protein: CAWRVGDYSYEQYF

clone size: -
D gene: -
CDR3 length: 15
V gene: TRBV9
J gene: TRBJ2-5
CDR3 DNA: TGTGCCAGCAGCGCAAGGGGTGGGTCACAAGAGACCCAGTACTTC
CDR3 protein: CASSARGGSQETQYF

clone size: -
D gene: -
CDR3 length: 16
V gene: TRBV5-5
J gene: TRBJ2-6
CDR3 DNA: TGTGCCAGCAGCTGGGGTAGGATCACAGGGGCCAACGTCCTGACTTTC
CDR3 protein: CASSWGRITGANVLTF

clone size: few
D gene: -
CDR3 length: 13
V gene: TRBV2
J gene: TRBJ1-2
CDR3 DNA: TGTGCCAGCAGGGGGGTAACTGTAAGTGGCTACACCTTC
CDR3 protein: CASRGVTVSGYTF

clone size: -
D gene: -
CDR3 length: 15
V gene: TRBV19
J gene: TRBJ1-6
CDR3 DNA: TGTGCCAGTAGTTTACTACAGGGAGGGTATTCACCCCTCCACTTT
CDR3 protein: CASSLLQGGYSPLHF

clone size: -
D gene: -
CDR3 length: 12
V gene: TRBV28
J gene: TRBJ2-7
CDR3 DNA: TGTGCCAGCGAGGGGGGGGGGTACGAGCAGTACTTC
CDR3 protein: CASEGGGYEQYF

clone size: few
D gene: -
CDR3 length: 16
V gene: TRBV30
J gene: TRBJ2-7
CDR3 DNA: TGTGCCTGGAGTCCACGCTGGACACGCGGGCGCTACGAGCAGTACTTC
CDR3 protein: CAWSPRWTRGRYEQYF